This T cell receptor beta chain was captured in a study of T cells in Graves' hyperthyroidism and ophthalmopathy. Trimming took off 3 bases at V and 2 bases at J, with 10 bases between the two ends. CDR3 length: 14 residues. Germline V CDR1 and CDR2: DFQATT, SNEGSKA (reference sequence). Amplification targeted TCR beta CDR3 regions from RNA transcripts. An initial round of RT-PCR targeting the TCR CDR3 relied on the HTBI primer set. TCRdb re-called the multiplex PCR reads through MiXCR, storing one row per CDR3 protein. This sample has roughly 700,000 distinct CDR3 sequences, with 17% found just once.

The V call is TRBV20-1, the J call TRBJ2-2; D unclear. Sequenced material: blood. The TCR comes from a man aged 50-59 years with Graves' hyperthyroidism. The chain's CDR3 is CSASYNLNTGELFF. The CDR3 DNA reads TGCAGTGCTAGTTACAACCTAAACACCGGGGAGCTGTTTTTT.